Only one count was recorded for the clone carrying this TCR beta chain. Germline assignment: CDR1 SGHRS and CDR2 YFSETQ. V trimming: 2 bases; J trimming: 8 bases; junction bases outside the gene matches: 7. This CDR3 comprises 15 residues. In the authors' methods: How many nucleated cells were present was estimated from reference gene primer amplification. This table comes from immunoSEQ multiplex PCR, and its TCRdb copy is limited to in-frame clones, with some not included. D and trimming come from the DNA, and the V and J calls and clone size come from that table. The sample carries about 190,000 clones, roughly 90% recorded once. This sample was taken from a study of blood T cell repertoires in COVID-19. Study details: There were acute and convalescent COVID-19 samples, and they came from the United States, Italy and Spain. The analysed material was cDNA or gDNA that came from T cells, B-cell-depleted T cells, or PBMCs.

This receptor was identified in a woman in her 40s who had recovered from COVID-19. The chain joins TRBV5-1 to TRBJ2-1, with TRBD2 matching over 10 bases. The material sequenced was peripheral blood. The CDR3 reads CASSLAGGRYDEQFF. The DNA of the CDR3 is TGCGCCAGCAGCTTAGCGGGAGGGAGATATGATGAGCAGTTCTTC. Full variable domain (missing parts from reference TRBV5-1 and TRBJ2-1): KAGVTQTPRYLIKTRGQQVTLSCSPISGHRSVSWYQQTPGQGLQFLFEYFSETQRNKGNFPGRFSGRQFSNSRSEMNVSTLELGDSALYLCASSLAGGRYDEQFFGPGTRLTVL.